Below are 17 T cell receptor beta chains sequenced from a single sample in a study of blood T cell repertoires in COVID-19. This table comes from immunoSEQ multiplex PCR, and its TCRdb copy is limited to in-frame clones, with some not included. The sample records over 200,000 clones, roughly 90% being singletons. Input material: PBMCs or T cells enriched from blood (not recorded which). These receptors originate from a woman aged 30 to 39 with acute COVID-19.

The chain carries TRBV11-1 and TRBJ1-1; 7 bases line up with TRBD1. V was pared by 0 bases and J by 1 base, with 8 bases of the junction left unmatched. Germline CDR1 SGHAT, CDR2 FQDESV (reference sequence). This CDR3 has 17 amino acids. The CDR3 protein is CASSLAIGQVGNTEAFF. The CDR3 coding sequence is TGTGCCAGCAGCTTAGCGATCGGACAGGTGGGGAACACTGAAGCTTTCTTT.

In DNA form, the CDR3 reads TGCGCCAGCAGCCCAGCCGGGACAGGGGGCTATGGCTACACCTTC. Encoded protein: CASSPAGTGGYGYTF. This chain connects TRBV5-1 to TRBJ1-2; 11 bases are a match to TRBD1. The CDR3 is 15 residues long. CDR1 is SGHRS and CDR2 is YFSETQ in the germline V gene. V lost 4 bases and J lost 4; bases outside the gene matches: 6.

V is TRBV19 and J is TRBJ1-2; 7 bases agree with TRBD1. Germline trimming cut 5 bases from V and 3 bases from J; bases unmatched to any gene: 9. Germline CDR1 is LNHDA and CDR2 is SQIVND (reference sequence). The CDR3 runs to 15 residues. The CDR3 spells CASSETRGIYYGYTF. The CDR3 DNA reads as TGTGCCAGTAGTGAGACCAGGGGGATCTACTATGGCTACACCTTC.

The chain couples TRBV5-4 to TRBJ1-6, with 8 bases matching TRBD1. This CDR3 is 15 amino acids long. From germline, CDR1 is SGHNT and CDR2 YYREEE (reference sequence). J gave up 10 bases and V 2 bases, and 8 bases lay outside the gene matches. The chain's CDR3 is CASSLYDRGGSPLHF. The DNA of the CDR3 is TGTGCCAGCAGCTTATACGACAGGGGAGGATCACCCCTCCACTTT.

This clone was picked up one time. CDR3 region: CASTRHPEGNTEAFF. CDR3 in DNA: TGTGCCAGTACCCGGCACCCTGAGGGAAACACTGAAGCTTTCTTT. The chain joins TRBV19 to TRBJ1-1, with unresolved D. Between the trimmed V and J ends, which lost 7 bases and 2 bases, there was a span of 17 bases. Germline CDR1 LNHDA, CDR2 SQIVND (reference sequence). The CDR3 loop spans 15 amino acids.

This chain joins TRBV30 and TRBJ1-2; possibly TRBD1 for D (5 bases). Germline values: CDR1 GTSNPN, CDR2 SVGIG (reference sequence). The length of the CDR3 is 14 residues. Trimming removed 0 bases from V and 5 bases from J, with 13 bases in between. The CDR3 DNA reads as TGTGCCTGGAGTGTCGAAGGGGTCGATTATGGCTACACCTTC. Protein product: CAWSVEGVDYGYTF.

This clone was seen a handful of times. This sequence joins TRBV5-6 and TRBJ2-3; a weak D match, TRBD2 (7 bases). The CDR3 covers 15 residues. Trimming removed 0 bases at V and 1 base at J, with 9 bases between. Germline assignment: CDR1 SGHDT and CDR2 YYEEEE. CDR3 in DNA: TGTGCCAGCAGCTTGGGAGGGGGGGGCACAGATACGCAGTATTTT. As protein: CASSLGGGGTDTQYF.

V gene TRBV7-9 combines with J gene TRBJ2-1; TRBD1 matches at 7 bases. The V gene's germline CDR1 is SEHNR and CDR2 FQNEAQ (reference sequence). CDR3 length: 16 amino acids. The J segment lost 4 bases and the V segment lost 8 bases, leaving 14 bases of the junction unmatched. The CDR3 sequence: CASYLTGQSSYNEQFF. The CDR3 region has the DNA TGTGCCAGCTACCTTACGGGACAGTCTTCTTACAATGAGCAGTTCTTC.

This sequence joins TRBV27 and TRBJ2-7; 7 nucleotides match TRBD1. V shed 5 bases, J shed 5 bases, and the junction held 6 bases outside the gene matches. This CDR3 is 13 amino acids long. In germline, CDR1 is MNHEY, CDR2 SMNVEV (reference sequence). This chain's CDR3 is CASSNRDSNEQYF. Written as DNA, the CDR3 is TGTGCCAGCAGTAACCGGGACAGTAACGAGCAGTACTTC.

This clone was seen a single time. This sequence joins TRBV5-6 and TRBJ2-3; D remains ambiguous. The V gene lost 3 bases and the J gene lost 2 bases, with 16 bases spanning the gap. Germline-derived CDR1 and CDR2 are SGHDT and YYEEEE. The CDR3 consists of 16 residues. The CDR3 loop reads CASSSGPNGFTDTQYF. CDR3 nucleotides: TGTGCCAGCAGCTCTGGCCCCAACGGGTTCACAGATACGCAGTATTTT.

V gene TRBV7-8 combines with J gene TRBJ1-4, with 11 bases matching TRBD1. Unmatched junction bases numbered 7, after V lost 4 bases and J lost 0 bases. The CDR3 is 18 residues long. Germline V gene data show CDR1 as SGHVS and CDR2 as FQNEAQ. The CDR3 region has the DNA TGTGCCAGCAGCTGGGCCCGGGACAGGGGGGCAACTAATGAAAAACTGTTTTTT. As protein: CASSWARDRGATNEKLFF.

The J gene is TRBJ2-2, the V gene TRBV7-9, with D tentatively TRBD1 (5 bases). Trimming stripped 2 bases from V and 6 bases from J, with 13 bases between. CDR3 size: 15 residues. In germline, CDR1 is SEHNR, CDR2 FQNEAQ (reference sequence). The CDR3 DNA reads TGTGCCAGCAGCTTATCCTGGACACCTCCCGGGGAGCTGTTTTTT. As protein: CASSLSWTPPGELFF.

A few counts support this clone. CDR3 DNA sequence: TGCAGCGTTCGACAGGGGAGTGGTGAGCAGTTCTTC. Its protein product is CSVRQGSGEQFF. The rearrangement links TRBV29-1 to TRBJ2-1; 8 bases map to TRBD1. The CDR3 has 12 residues. Germline-derived CDR1 and CDR2 are SQVTM and ANQGSEA. Losses at the gene ends were 5 bases for V and 9 bases for J; bases not matched to a gene: 6.

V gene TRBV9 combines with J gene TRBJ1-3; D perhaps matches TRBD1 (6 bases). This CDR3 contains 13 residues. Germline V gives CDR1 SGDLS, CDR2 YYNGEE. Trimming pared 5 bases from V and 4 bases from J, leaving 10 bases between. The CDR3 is CASRGTPGNTIYF. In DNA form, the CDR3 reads TGTGCCAGCAGGGGGACACCCGGAAACACCATATATTTT. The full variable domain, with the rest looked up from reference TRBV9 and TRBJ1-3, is DSGVTQTPKHLITATGQRVTLRCSPRSGDLSVYWYQQSLDQGLQFLIQYYNGEERAKGNILERFSAQQFPDLHSELNLSSLELGDSALYFCASRGTPGNTIYFGEGSWLTVV.

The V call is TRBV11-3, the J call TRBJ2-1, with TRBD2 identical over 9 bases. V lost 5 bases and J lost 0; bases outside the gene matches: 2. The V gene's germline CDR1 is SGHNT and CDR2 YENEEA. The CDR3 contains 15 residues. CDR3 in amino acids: CASSVRGGSYNEQFF. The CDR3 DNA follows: TGTGCCAGCAGCGTGCGGGGGGGCTCCTACAATGAGCAGTTCTTC.

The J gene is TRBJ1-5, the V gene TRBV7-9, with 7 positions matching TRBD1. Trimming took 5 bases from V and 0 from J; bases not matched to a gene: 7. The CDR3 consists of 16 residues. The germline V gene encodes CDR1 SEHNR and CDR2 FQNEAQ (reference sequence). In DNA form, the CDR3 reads TGTGCCAGCAGCGCCGGACAGGCCCCTAGCAATCAGCCCCAGCATTTT. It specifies CASSAGQAPSNQPQHF.

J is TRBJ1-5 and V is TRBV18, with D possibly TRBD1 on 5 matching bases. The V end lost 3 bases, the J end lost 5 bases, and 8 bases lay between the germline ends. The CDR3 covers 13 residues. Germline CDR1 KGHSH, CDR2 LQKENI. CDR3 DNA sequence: TGTGCCAGCTCACCCCCAGGGTATCAGCCCCAGCATTTT. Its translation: CASSPPGYQPQHF.